Following are 27 T cell receptor beta chains from one sample sequenced in a study of cytomegalovirus exposure and HLA in healthy donors (dated by TCRdb to about 2017). Library method: the immunoSEQ multiplex PCR assay. A mixture of 60 forward primers for TCR Vbeta segments and 13 reverse primers for TCR Jbeta segments was used in the multiplex PCR. As stored in TCRdb, this immuneACCESS dataset retains in-frame rearrangements with V and J assigned. A fraction of the clones does not appear; measured against another copy, unresolved V genes explain less than half of the discrepancy, and the remainder lacks a known reason. The sample profile shows roughly 140,000 clones; 78% of them were found once. The ten largest clones add up to 2.5% to 3.5% of the sample. Sequenced sample: PBMCs. The receptors here all came from a male donor in good health and CMV-seronegative.

The V and J genes are TRBV4-1 and TRBJ1-2; the D is unclear. Trimming shortened V by 3 bases and J by 11 bases, and 13 bases separated the two germline ends. CDR1 is MGHRA and CDR2 is YSYEKL in the germline V gene. The CDR3 is 12 residues long. The chain's CDR3 is CASSHPSGLYTF. CDR3 nucleotide sequence: TGCGCCAGCAGCCATCCCTCCGGGTTATACACCTTC.

The table lists this clone with a few counts. The chain uses TRBV19 and TRBJ1-6; D is unresolved. Per the germline V gene, CDR1 is LNHDA and CDR2 is SQIVND (reference sequence). The V and J ends lost 7 bases and 0 bases respectively, with 19 bases between them. The CDR3 covers 18 residues. CDR3 sequence (DNA): TGTGCCAGTACCACGAGTGTTACTGGGAGCTCCTATAATTCACCCCTCCACTTT. Protein sequence: CASTTSVTGSSYNSPLHF.

The sample holds a few counts of this clone. The chain uses TRBV6-6 and TRBJ2-4; possible D gene TRBD2, 5 bases. The CDR3 is made up of 16 amino acids. V lost 6 bases, J lost 0 bases, and 15 bases lay in between. The germline V gene has CDR1 MNHNY and CDR2 SVGAGI (reference sequence). CDR3 nucleotides: TGTGCCAGCAGCCCAGGACTCCTTCTAGCCAAAAACATTCAGTACTTC. Translated: CASSPGLLLAKNIQYF.

The chain carries TRBV7-3 and TRBJ1-1; D is unclear. Germline V gene sequence: CDR1 SGHTA, CDR2 FQGTGA. V lost 1 base and J 4 bases, leaving 7 bases between the germline ends. The CDR3 runs 13 residues. CDR3 bases: TGTGCCAGCAGCTTAAGAGACACCACTGAAGCTTTCTTT. Translating it yields CASSLRDTTEAFF. The full variable domain, rest sourced from reference TRBV7-3 and TRBJ1-1, is GAGVSQTPSNKVTEKGKYVELRCDPISGHTALYWYRQSLGQGPEFLIYFQGTGAADDSGLPNDRFFAVRPEGSVSTLKIQRTERGDSAVYLCASSLRDTTEAFFGQGTRLTVV.

The J gene is TRBJ2-7, the V gene TRBV10-3; unclear D gene. V lost 4 bases to trimming and J lost 2 bases, with 9 bases between them. Germline V gene data show CDR1 as ENHRY and CDR2 as SYGVKD. The length of the CDR3 is 13 residues. CDR3 in DNA: TGTGCCATCAGTGCGACCGGAGCCTACGAGCAGTACTTC. It specifies CAISATGAYEQYF.

The chain combines TRBV2 with TRBJ1-5; tentative D call: TRBD1 (5 bases). The germline V gene encodes CDR1 SNHLY and CDR2 FYNNEI. Deletions cut 7 bases from V and 13 bases from J, with 23 bases between. The CDR3 is made up of 14 amino acids. CDR3 residues: CASKPGQGGDKQHF. In nucleotides, the CDR3 is TGTGCCAGCAAGCCCGGTCAGGGAGGGGATAAACAGCATTTT. The complete variable domain, with remaining parts taken from reference TRBV2 and TRBJ1-5, reads EPEVTQTPSHQVTQMGQEVILRCVPISNHLYFYWYRQILGQKVEFLVSFYNNEISEKSEIFDDQFSVERPDGSNFTLKIRSTKLEDSAMYFCASKPGQGGDKQHFGDGTRLSIL.

The chain is built from TRBV4-1 and TRBJ2-5; 10 bases agree with TRBD1. V was clipped by 1 base and J by 5 bases; unmatched bases: 4. The CDR3 is made up of 15 amino acids. Germline V lookup: CDR1 MGHRA, CDR2 YSYEKL. For the CDR3, the DNA is TGCGCCAGCAGCCAAGGACAGGGGGCATCGGAGACCCAGTACTTC. Translation: CASSQGQGASETQYF.

V gene TRBV18 combines with J gene TRBJ2-3; TRBD1 matches at 7 bases. Trimming cost V 1 base and J 4 bases; bases outside gene matches: 8. Germline CDR1 reads KGHSH; CDR2 reads LQKENI. The CDR3 sequence is 16 residues long. Here the CDR3 reads CASSPQLTGWSDTQYF. Written as DNA, the CDR3 is TGTGCCAGCTCACCACAATTGACAGGGTGGTCAGATACGCAGTATTTT.

The chain is built from TRBV6-5 and TRBJ1-5; D is possibly TRBD1 (5 bases). The V end lost 10 bases, the J end lost 2 bases, and 15 bases lay between the germline ends. CDR1 is MNHEY and CDR2 is SVGAGI in the germline V gene. The CDR3 is 14 residues long. CDR3 nucleotides: TGTGCCACGGGTCGGGGGGTGCGCAATCAGCCCCAGCATTTT. It is translated as CATGRGVRNQPQHF.

For the CDR3, the DNA is TGTGCCAGTAGTATTTTCCAGGGAAGTATGCAAGAGACCCAGTACTTC. Protein: CASSIFQGSMQETQYF. The V and J genes are TRBV19 and TRBJ2-5; tentatively, D is TRBD1 (5 bases). The CDR3 covers 16 residues. Germline V gives CDR1 LNHDA, CDR2 SQIVND (reference sequence). V lost 3 bases and J 2 bases, leaving 16 bases between the germline ends.

This chain links TRBV5-1 with TRBJ1-1; TRBD1 aligns across 9 bases. The CDR3 is 17 residues long. V was pared by 5 bases and J by 2 bases, with 13 bases of the junction left unmatched. CDR1 and CDR2 (germline): SGHRS, YFSETQ. CDR3 sequence reads: CASSTIPGQGFNTEAFF. The CDR3 nucleotides are TGCGCCAGCAGTACGATACCGGGACAGGGATTTAACACTGAAGCTTTCTTT. Complete variable domain (other parts from reference TRBV5-1 and TRBJ1-1): KAGVTQTPRYLIKTRGQQVTLSCSPISGHRSVSWYQQTPGQGLQFLFEYFSETQRNKGNFPGRFSGRQFSNSRSEMNVSTLELGDSALYLCASSTIPGQGFNTEAFFGQGTRLTVV.

The chain joins TRBV19 to TRBJ1-1; D ambiguous. The CDR3 length is 15 residues. V was clipped by 4 bases and J by 6 bases, with 18 bases between them. Germline V CDR1 and CDR2: LNHDA, SQIVND (reference sequence). CDR3 protein: CASSNWRLATPEAFF. CDR3 coding DNA: TGTGCCAGTAGTAATTGGAGGTTGGCCACCCCTGAAGCTTTCTTT.

The V call is TRBV6-5, the J call TRBJ2-1, with 8 bases matching TRBD2. Germline loops: CDR1 MNHEY, CDR2 SVGAGI. V lost 8 bases, J lost 6 bases, and 12 bases stayed unmatched. There are 15 residues in the CDR3. The CDR3 protein is CASGRGGREGNEQFF. CDR3 nucleotide sequence: TGTGCCAGCGGTCGCGGGGGGCGTGAGGGCAATGAGCAGTTCTTC.

The chain is built from TRBV30 and TRBJ1-5; D unresolved. The V end lost 0 bases, the J end lost 1 base, and 13 bases lay between the germline ends. CDR1 is GTSNPN and CDR2 is SVGIG in the germline V gene (reference sequence). The CDR3 runs to 16 residues. The CDR3 sequence: CAWSVRRTASNQPQHF. The CDR3 DNA is TGTGCCTGGAGTGTACGGAGGACGGCGAGCAATCAGCCCCAGCATTTT.

The V and J genes are TRBV19 and TRBJ2-5; 16 bases line up with TRBD2. V lost 3 bases, J lost 2 bases, and 3 bases stayed unmatched. The CDR3 sequence is 17 residues long. The germline gives CDR1 LNHDA, CDR2 SQIVND (reference sequence). This CDR3 reads CASSIGTSGGVQETQYF. The CDR3 nucleotides are TGTGCCAGTAGTATCGGGACTAGCGGGGGGGTTCAAGAGACCCAGTACTTC.

The chain joins TRBV5-8 to TRBJ1-2; 7 nucleotides line up with TRBD1. CDR1 SGHTS and CDR2 YDEGEE come from the germline V gene. This CDR3 is 13 amino acids long. V trimming: 1 base; J trimming: 6 bases; junction bases outside the gene matches: 3. The CDR3, as DNA: TGTGCCAGCAGCTTGCGACAGGGTCATGGCTACACCTTC. It translates to CASSLRQGHGYTF.

CDR3 loop: CASSPGVDTQYF. The CDR3 bases are TGTGCCAGCAGCCCAGGGGTAGATACGCAGTATTTT. The chain uses TRBV7-6 and TRBJ2-3; tentative D call: TRBD1 (6 bases). CDR1 and CDR2 (germline): SGHVS, FNYEAQ. CDR3 length: 12 residues. V gave up 5 bases and J gave up 5 bases, with 8 bases separating them.

CDR3 sequence reads: CASSPGLGPDTQYF. CDR3 DNA sequence: TGTGCCAGCAGTCCGGGACTAGGGCCAGATACGCAGTATTTT. The rearrangement joins TRBV7-3 to TRBJ2-3, with TRBD2 identical over 8 bases. Per the germline V gene, CDR1 is SGHTA and CDR2 is FQGTGA. Germline trimming cut 6 bases from V and 4 bases from J; bases unmatched to any gene: 6. The CDR3 loop spans 14 amino acids.

The CDR3 sequence is CASGRDSHEAFF. The CDR3 nucleotides are TGTGCTAGTGGCCGGGACAGCCACGAAGCTTTCTTT. The chain combines TRBV12-5 with TRBJ1-1; TRBD1 matches 7 bases. The CDR3 spans 12 residues. V dropped 6 bases and J dropped 8; count of bases not matched to a gene: 6. Germline CDR1 and CDR2: LGHNT and FRNRAP.

This chain joins TRBV11-1 and TRBJ2-3; 10 nucleotides match TRBD2. Losses at the gene ends were 5 bases for V and 2 bases for J; bases not matched to a gene: 10. Germline CDR1 is SGHAT and CDR2 is FQDESV (reference sequence). This CDR3 is built from 17 residues. Here the CDR3 reads CASSMGILAGNTDTQYF. CDR3 DNA sequence: TGTGCCAGCAGCATGGGGATACTAGCGGGAAACACAGATACGCAGTATTTT.

V usage is TRBV30 and J usage is TRBJ2-1; the D is unclear. Germline V gene lookup returns CDR1 GTSNPN and CDR2 SVGIG (reference sequence). The CDR3 has 16 residues. Trimming removed 0 bases from V and 4 bases from J, with 16 bases in between. The CDR3 here is CAWSVAPIHSYNEQFF. CDR3 bases: TGTGCCTGGAGTGTCGCACCCATACACAGTTACAATGAGCAGTTCTTC.

This chain's CDR3 is CASSPRERREQYF. As DNA, the CDR3 is TGTGCCAGCAGCCCCAGGGAGCGGAGGGAGCAGTACTTC. This chain links TRBV6-5 with TRBJ2-5; a weak D match, TRBD2 (6 bases). Looked up from germline, CDR1 is MNHEY and CDR2 is SVGAGI. V was pared by 6 bases and J by 11 bases, with 19 bases between. The CDR3 totals 13 residues.

This chain joins TRBV18 and TRBJ1-5, with 10 nucleotides matching TRBD1. The germline V gene encodes CDR1 KGHSH and CDR2 LQKENI. The CDR3 spans 18 residues. The ends lost 3 bases at V and 0 bases at J; junction bases unmatched: 8. In nucleotides, the CDR3 is TGTGCCAGCTCACCTAGGACAGGGGGGCTTGATAGCAATCAGCCCCAGCATTTT. This translates into CASSPRTGGLDSNQPQHF.

The genes are TRBV4-3 and TRBJ2-3, with D perhaps matching TRBD2 (5 bases). CDR3 length: 19 amino acids. V was clipped by 4 bases and J by 2 bases, with 25 bases between them. CDR1 and CDR2 from the germline V gene are LGHNA and YSLEER. CDR3 sequence reads: CASSPRTTILGLSTDTQYF. The CDR3 DNA reads TGCGCCAGCAGCCCCAGAACGACAATACTAGGGCTGTCCACAGATACGCAGTATTTT.

This chain links TRBV27 with TRBJ2-7; 11 bases are a match to TRBD2. V trimming: 4 bases; J trimming: 3 bases; junction bases outside the gene matches: 5. In germline, CDR1 is MNHEY, CDR2 SMNVEV (reference sequence). The CDR3 contains 15 residues. The CDR3: CASSSPSGGSYEQYF. In DNA, the CDR3 is TGTGCCAGCAGTTCTCCTAGCGGGGGGAGCTACGAGCAGTACTTC.

The rearrangement joins TRBV5-1 to TRBJ2-5; 10 positions match TRBD1. This CDR3 has 15 residues. V lost 4 bases to trimming and J lost 1 base; unmatched junction nucleotides: 4. The V gene's germline CDR1 is SGHRS and CDR2 YFSETQ. The CDR3 is CASSPGQGVQETQYF. The CDR3 bases are TGCGCCAGCAGCCCCGGACAGGGGGTCCAAGAGACCCAGTACTTC.

The gene calls are TRBV23-1 and TRBJ1-2; D gene unclear. TRBV23-1 is an open reading frame whose function is uncertain. V was cut by 9 bases and J by 6 bases, with 17 bases left in between. This CDR3 has 13 amino acids. The CDR3: CASPREGSHGYTF. CDR3 coding DNA: TGCGCCAGTCCGAGGGAAGGTTCGCATGGCTACACCTTC.